This is a list of T cell receptor beta chains from one sample in a study of shared clonotypes between healthy human individuals. The table came from immunoSEQ multiplex PCR; TCRdb's copy has only in-frame clones and leaves some out. The sample lists fewer than 850,000 clones, less than 80% seen once, with about 1.8% in the top ten. The sequencing input was memory CD4+ T cells sorted from blood. These receptors all come from a woman aged 25 to 39 in good health. CDR3s include the opening cysteine and the closing phenylalanine or tryptophan. D genes are given only for firm matches. Clone size appears in some rows only: once, few, many, or a class for an expanded clone.

many,TRBJ1-5,NA,TRBV2,CASSVGIHQPQHF,TGTGCCAGCAGTGTTGGGATACATCAGCCCCAGCATTTT
once,TRBJ1-1,NA,TRBV28,CASSPSWGNTEAFF,TGTGCCAGCAGTCCCTCGTGGGGAAACACTGAAGCTTTCTTT
NA,TRBJ2-7,TRBD2,TRBV11-2,CASSSLRGGSGYEQYF,TGTGCCAGCAGCTCACTCCGGGGAGGGAGTGGCTACGAGCAGTACTTC
NA,TRBJ2-1,NA,TRBV11-1,CASSPLGDEQFF,TGTGCCAGCAGCCCGCTCGGGGATGAGCAGTTCTTC
NA,TRBJ2-1,TRBD2,TRBV7-2,CASSLGLLAGGANEQFF,TGTGCCAGCAGCTTAGGGTTGCTAGCGGGAGGTGCGAATGAGCAGTTCTTC
NA,TRBJ2-7,NA,TRBV18,CASSPPGGIGYEQYF,TGTGCCAGCTCACCACCCGGCGGGATCGGCTACGAGCAGTACTTC
NA,TRBJ1-1,NA,TRBV5-1,CASSLGAGSGNTEAFF,TGCGCCAGCAGCTTGGGGGCAGGCTCGGGGAACACTGAAGCTTTCTTT
few,TRBJ1-3,TRBD1,TRBV19,CASKGQGSGNTIYF,TGTGCCAGTAAAGGACAGGGGTCTGGAAACACCATATATTTT
few,TRBJ1-1,TRBD1,TRBV6-1,CASSTQGGTEAFF,TGTGCCAGCAGTACACAGGGGGGAACTGAAGCTTTCTTT
NA,TRBJ2-1,TRBD1,TRBV7-9,CASSAGQGISHEQFF,TGTGCCAGCAGCGCGGGACAGGGTATTAGTCATGAGCAGTTCTTC
NA,TRBJ2-7,NA,TRBV2,CASSEAWVEYSYEQYF,TGTGCCAGCAGTGAAGCTTGGGTAGAATACTCCTACGAGCAGTACTTC
NA,TRBJ2-7,TRBD2,TRBV15,CATSRGLAGYEQYF,TGTGCCACCAGCAGAGGGCTAGCGGGTTACGAGCAGTACTTC
NA,TRBJ1-3,NA,TRBV28,CASSLRPDYSGNTIYF,TGTGCCAGCAGTTTACGGCCGGATTACTCTGGAAACACCATATATTTT
NA,TRBJ2-7,NA,TRBV4-2,CASSQDLQGTYEQYF,TGTGCCAGCAGCCAAGACCTTCAGGGGACCTACGAGCAGTACTTC
NA,TRBJ2-1,TRBD1,TRBV6-4,CASSATGVSRSYNEQFF,TGTGCCAGCAGTGCAACAGGGGTTTCGCGCTCCTACAATGAGCAGTTCTTC
NA,TRBJ2-7,TRBD1,TRBV14,CASSPPGQVSYEQYF,TGTGCCAGCAGCCCTCCGGGACAGGTCTCCTACGAGCAGTACTTC
NA,TRBJ2-7,TRBD2,TRBV19,CASSWSGSGFYEQYF,TGTGCCAGTAGTTGGAGCGGGAGTGGTTTCTACGAGCAGTACTTC
NA,TRBJ2-5,NA,TRBV1,CTSSHPGTSGMWWQYF,TGCACCAGCAGCCACCCCGGGACTAGCGGGATGTGGTGGCAGTACTTC
NA,TRBJ1-4,TRBD1,TRBV18,CASSPGQGLSEKLFF,TGTGCCAGCTCACCCGGACAGGGTCTGTCCGAAAAACTGTTTTTT
NA,TRBJ2-2,NA,TRBV19,CASRITRNTGELFF,TGTGCCAGTAGGATTACAAGGAACACCGGGGAGCTGTTTTTT
NA,TRBJ2-3,NA,TRBV19,CASSTPYTDTQYF,TGTGCCAGTAGCACACCTTACACAGATACGCAGTATTTT
NA,TRBJ2-7,TRBD2,TRBV5-1,CASSSGLAGVYEQYF,TGCGCCAGCAGCTCGGGACTAGCGGGAGTATACGAGCAGTACTTC
NA,TRBJ2-1,TRBD2,TRBV18,CASSPTGLAGGPGEQFF,TGTGCCAGCTCACCAACGGGACTAGCGGGAGGGCCGGGTGAGCAGTTCTTC
NA,TRBJ2-3,NA,TRBV7-9,CASSLTDNSQYF,TGTGCCAGCAGCTTGACGGACAATTCGCAGTATTTT
NA,TRBJ2-2,NA,TRBV7-7,CASSYSITGELFF,TGTGCCAGCAGCTACTCGATCACCGGGGAGCTGTTTTTT
NA,TRBJ2-3,TRBD2,TRBV6-1,CASRGSGREADTQYF,TGTGCCAGCAGGGGCAGCGGGAGGGAGGCAGATACGCAGTATTTT
NA,TRBJ2-7,NA,TRBV6-1,CAIRKGDYEQYF,TGTGCCATCAGAAAGGGGGACTACGAGCAGTACTTC
few,TRBJ2-7,NA,TRBV5-6,CASSVRYEQYF,TGTGCCAGCAGCGTCAGGTACGAGCAGTACTTC
NA,TRBJ2-7,TRBD1,TRBV2,CASIYVDRGAYEQYF,TGTGCCAGCATATATGTCGACAGGGGAGCCTACGAGCAGTACTTC
NA,TRBJ2-1,NA,TRBV25-1,CASSGSLVDEQFF,TGTGCCAGCAGTGGCTCTCTGGTAGATGAGCAGTTCTTC
once,TRBJ2-7,NA,TRBV29-1,CSVEVAYEQYF,TGCAGCGTTGAAGTTGCTTACGAGCAGTACTTC
many,TRBJ1-1,NA,TRBV7-8,CASSFRGGLNTEAFF,TGTGCCAGCAGCTTCAGGGGAGGCTTGAACACTGAAGCTTTCTTT
many,TRBJ1-2,TRBD1,TRBV7-2,CASSLGGQGSDYGYTF,TGTGCCAGCAGCTTAGGCGGACAGGGCTCAGACTATGGCTACACCTTC
NA,TRBJ2-6,NA,TRBV6-1,CASSVRQVGSGANVLTF,TGTGCCAGCAGTGTAAGACAGGTGGGGTCTGGGGCCAACGTCCTGACTTTC
NA,TRBJ2-1,TRBD2,TRBV4-1,CASSQEGASGYNEQFF,TGCGCCAGCAGCCAAGAAGGGGCTAGCGGCTACAATGAGCAGTTCTTC
NA,TRBJ2-7,TRBD2,TRBV2,CASIRLAGAPNEQYF,TGTGCCAGCATCCGACTAGCGGGAGCCCCCAACGAGCAGTACTTC
once,TRBJ1-2,TRBD1,TRBV25-1,CASSESKQGAFTLYGYTF,TGTGCCAGCAGTGAGAGTAAACAGGGGGCCTTTACTTTGTATGGCTACACCTTC
NA,TRBJ1-2,NA,TRBV28,CASSYGRAYGYTF,TGTGCCAGCAGTTACGGCAGGGCCTATGGCTACACCTTC
few,TRBJ1-2,TRBD1,TRBV28,CASTMGQFYGYTF,TGTGCCAGCACAATGGGACAGTTCTATGGCTACACCTTC
NA,TRBJ2-3,NA,TRBV5-4,CASSRTIDTQYF,TGTGCCAGCAGCCGTACCATAGATACGCAGTATTTT
NA,TRBJ2-2,TRBD1,TRBV5-8,CASSRTGTGGELFF,TGTGCCAGCAGCAGAACCGGGACAGGAGGGGAGCTGTTTTTT
NA,TRBJ2-1,TRBD2,TRBV6-5,CASSRFGRGNNEQFF,TGTGCCAGCAGCCGTTTTGGGAGGGGTAACAATGAGCAGTTCTTC
many,TRBJ2-7,NA,TRBV28,CASSRNHEQYF,TGTGCCAGCAGTCGAAACCACGAGCAGTACTTC
NA,TRBJ2-1,NA,TRBV18,CASSTYTDNEQFF,TGTGCCAGCTCAACGTACACCGACAATGAGCAGTTCTTC
NA,TRBJ2-7,TRBD2,TRBV11-2,CASSLVRAGGLLRNEQYF,TGTGCCAGCAGCTTAGTACGAGCGGGAGGCCTGCTAAGAAACGAGCAGTACTTC
many,TRBJ2-1,NA,TRBV10-3,CAIRYGDYNEQFF,TGTGCCATCAGGTACGGGGACTACAATGAGCAGTTCTTC
NA,TRBJ2-7,NA,TRBV4-1,CASSQGSISVYEQYF,TGCGCCAGCAGCCAAGGTAGCATCTCCGTCTACGAGCAGTACTTC
NA,TRBJ2-1,TRBD1,TRBV4-1,CASSQRQGGGHNEQFF,TGCGCCAGCAGCCAAAGACAGGGGGGTGGGCACAATGAGCAGTTCTTC
NA,TRBJ2-7,NA,TRBV11-2,CASRRTEGLSYEQYF,TGTGCCAGCAGGCGGACGGAGGGACTCTCCTACGAGCAGTACTTC
NA,TRBJ1-1,NA,TRBV16,CASSRTGGGNTEAFF,TGTGCCAGCAGTCGGACGGGTGGGGGGAACACTGAAGCTTTCTTT
NA,TRBJ1-5,NA,TRBV28,CASSLWLDSNQPQHF,TGTGCCAGCAGTTTATGGCTTGACAGCAATCAGCCCCAGCATTTT
NA,TRBJ2-1,NA,TRBV19,CASSSGQGYNEQFF,TGTGCCAGTTCTTCCGGGCAGGGGTACAATGAGCAGTTCTTC
few,TRBJ2-2,NA,TRBV5-1,CASSQVASRGTGELFF,TGCGCCAGCAGTCAAGTAGCCTCCCGGGGGACCGGGGAGCTGTTTTTT